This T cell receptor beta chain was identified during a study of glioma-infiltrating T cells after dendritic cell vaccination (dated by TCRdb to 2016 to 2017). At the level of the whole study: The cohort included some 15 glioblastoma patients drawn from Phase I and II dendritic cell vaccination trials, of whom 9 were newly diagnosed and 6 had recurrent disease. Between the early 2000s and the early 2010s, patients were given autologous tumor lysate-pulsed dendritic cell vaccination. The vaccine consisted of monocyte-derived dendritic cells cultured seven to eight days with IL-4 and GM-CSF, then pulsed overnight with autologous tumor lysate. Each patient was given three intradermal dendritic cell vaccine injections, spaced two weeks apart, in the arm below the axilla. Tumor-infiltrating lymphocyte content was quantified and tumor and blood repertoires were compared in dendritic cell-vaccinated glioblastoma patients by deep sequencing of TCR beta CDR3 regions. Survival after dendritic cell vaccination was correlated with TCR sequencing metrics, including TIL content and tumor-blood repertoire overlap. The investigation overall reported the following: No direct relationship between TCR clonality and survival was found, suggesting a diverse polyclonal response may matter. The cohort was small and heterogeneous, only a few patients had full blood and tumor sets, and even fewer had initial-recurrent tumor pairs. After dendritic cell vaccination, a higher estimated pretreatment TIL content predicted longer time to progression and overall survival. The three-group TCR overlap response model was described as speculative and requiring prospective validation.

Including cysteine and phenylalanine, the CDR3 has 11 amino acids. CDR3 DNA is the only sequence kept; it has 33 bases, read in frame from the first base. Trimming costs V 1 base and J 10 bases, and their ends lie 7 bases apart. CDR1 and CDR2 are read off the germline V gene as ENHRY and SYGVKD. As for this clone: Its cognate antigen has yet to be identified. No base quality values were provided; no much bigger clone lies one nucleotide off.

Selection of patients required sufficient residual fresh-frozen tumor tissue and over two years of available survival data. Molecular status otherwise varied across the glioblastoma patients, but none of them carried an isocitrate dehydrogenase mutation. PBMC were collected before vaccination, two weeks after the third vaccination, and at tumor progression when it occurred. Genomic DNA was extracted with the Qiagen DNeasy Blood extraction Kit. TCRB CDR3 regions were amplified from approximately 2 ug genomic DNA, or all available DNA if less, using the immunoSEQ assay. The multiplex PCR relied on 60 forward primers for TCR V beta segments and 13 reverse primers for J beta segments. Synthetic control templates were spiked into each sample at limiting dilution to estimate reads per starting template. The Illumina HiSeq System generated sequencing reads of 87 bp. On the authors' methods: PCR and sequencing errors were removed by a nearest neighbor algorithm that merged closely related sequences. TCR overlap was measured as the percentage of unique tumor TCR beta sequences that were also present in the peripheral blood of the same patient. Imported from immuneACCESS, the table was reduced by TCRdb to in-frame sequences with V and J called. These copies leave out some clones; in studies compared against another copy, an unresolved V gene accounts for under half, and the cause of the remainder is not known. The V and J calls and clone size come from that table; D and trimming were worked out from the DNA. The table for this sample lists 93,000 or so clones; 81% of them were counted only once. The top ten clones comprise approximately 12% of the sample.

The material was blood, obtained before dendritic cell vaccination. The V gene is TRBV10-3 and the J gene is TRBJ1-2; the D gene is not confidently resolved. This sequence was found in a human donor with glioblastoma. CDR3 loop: CAISEYEIYTF. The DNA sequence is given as TGTGCCATCAGTGAGTATGAGATCTACACCTTC.